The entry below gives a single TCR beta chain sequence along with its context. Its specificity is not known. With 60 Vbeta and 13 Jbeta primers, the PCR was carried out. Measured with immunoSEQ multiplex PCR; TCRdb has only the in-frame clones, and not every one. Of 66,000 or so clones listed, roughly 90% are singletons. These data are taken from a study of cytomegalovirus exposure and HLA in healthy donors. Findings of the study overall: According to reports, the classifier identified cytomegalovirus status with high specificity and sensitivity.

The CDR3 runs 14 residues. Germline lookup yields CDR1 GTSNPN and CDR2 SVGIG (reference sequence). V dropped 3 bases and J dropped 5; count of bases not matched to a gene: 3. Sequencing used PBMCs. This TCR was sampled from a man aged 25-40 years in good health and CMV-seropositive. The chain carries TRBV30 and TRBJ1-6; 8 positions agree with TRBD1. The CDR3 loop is CAWSRGQDNSPLHF. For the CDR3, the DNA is TGTGCCTGGAGCAGGGGACAGGATAATTCACCCCTCCACTTT.